The 17 T cell receptor beta chains listed next were all sequenced from one sample in a study of regulatory and conventional T cells in RAG deficiency. Clones were sequenced by immunoSEQ multiplex PCR, and TCRdb holds only the in-frame ones, with some missing. Among more than 20,000 clones listed, nearly 96% were seen once. Genomic DNA came from blood conventional CD4+ T cells gated CD25-low CD127-high. A further study also used this sample, focusing on regulatory T cells. Per that study: Primers: 52 TRBV forward and 13 TRBJ reverse.

The source material was CD25- CD4+ T cells sorted from blood. The receptors were sampled from a human donor in good health.

The chain couples TRBV19 to TRBJ1-1; possible D gene TRBD1, 5 bases. CDR3 length: 14 amino acids. The germline gives CDR1 LNHDA, CDR2 SQIVND (reference sequence). Between the trimmed V and J ends, which lost 2 bases and 2 bases, there was a span of 9 bases. The CDR3 loop reads CASSIQGHNTEAFF. The CDR3 coding sequence is TGTGCCAGTAGTATACAGGGCCACAACACTGAAGCTTTCTTT.

This clone was detected only once. The chain combines TRBV4-2 with TRBJ1-1; D might be TRBD1 (6 bases). Germline CDR1 is LGHNA and CDR2 is YNFKEQ. CDR3 length: 14 amino acids. The V end was cut by 4 bases, the J end by 0 bases, with 9 bases between. The DNA of the CDR3 is TGTGCCAGCAGCCCAAAGGGGGTGAACACTGAAGCTTTCTTT. It encodes CASSPKGVNTEAFF.

The V call is TRBV11-2, the J call TRBJ2-2, with TRBD2 identical over 7 bases. This CDR3 comprises 13 residues. Germline loops: CDR1 SGHAT, CDR2 FQNNGV. Germline trimming cut 11 bases from V and 5 bases from J; bases unmatched to any gene: 8. The CDR3 sequence: CAWGGSGTGELFF. The CDR3 bases are TGTGCCTGGGGGGGATCTGGGACCGGGGAGCTGTTTTTT.

The chain carries TRBV11-2 and TRBJ2-7; D is ambiguous. The V gene's germline CDR1 is SGHAT and CDR2 FQNNGV. The CDR3 loop spans 14 amino acids. The ends were cut back, 5 bases at V and 3 bases at J, with 14 bases in the middle. The CDR3 region has the DNA TGTGCCAGCAGCCCCACCCCCTCTATCTACGAGCAGTACTTC. Encoded protein: CASSPTPSIYEQYF. Variable domain in full (rest from reference TRBV11-2 and TRBJ2-7): EAGVAQSPRYKIIEKRQSVAFWCNPISGHATLYWYQQILGQGPKLLIQFQNNGVVDDSQLPKDRFSAERLKGVDSTLKIQPAKLEDSAVYLCASSPTPSIYEQYFGPGTRLTVT.

V is TRBV5-6 and J is TRBJ2-5, with 10 bases lining up with TRBD1. The V gene end was trimmed by 3 bases and the J gene end by 5 bases; junction bases not matched to a gene: 4. Per the germline V gene, CDR1 is SGHDT and CDR2 is YYEEEE. The CDR3 sequence is 14 residues long. The CDR3 nucleotides are TGTGCCAGCAGCTCGGGGACAGGGGAGGAGACCCAGTACTTC. Amino acid sequence: CASSSGTGEETQYF.

This clone has only a few counts. V is TRBV6-6 and J is TRBJ1-1; 10 bases align to TRBD1. Per the germline V gene, CDR1 is MNHNY and CDR2 is SVGAGI (reference sequence). V shed 2 bases and J 6 bases; nucleotides not matched to a gene: 6. This CDR3 is 15 amino acids long. CDR3 DNA sequence: TGTGCCAGCAGTTACCCCTTCGGACAGGGGGCTGAAGCTTTCTTT. Its protein product is CASSYPFGQGAEAFF.

This chain joins TRBV30 and TRBJ2-7; D gene unclear. V shed 1 base and J shed 2 bases, with 6 bases lying between them. The CDR3 has 12 amino acids. Per the germline V gene, CDR1 is GTSNPN and CDR2 is SVGIG (reference sequence). CDR3 in DNA: TGTGCCTGGAGTGGGTCTACCTACGAGCAGTACTTC. This codes for CAWSGSTYEQYF.

The V gene is TRBV14, the J gene TRBJ2-7, with TRBD2 matching 8 bases. The CDR3 sequence is 14 residues long. The V and J ends lost 8 bases and 5 bases, in that order; junction bases with no gene match: 11. CDR1 SGHDN and CDR2 FVKESK come from the germline V gene. CDR3 protein: CASGKTGRGDEQYF. CDR3 nucleotide sequence: TGTGCCAGCGGAAAAACAGGGCGGGGGGACGAGCAGTACTTC.

The gene calls are TRBV29-1 and TRBJ1-3, with D uncertain. Germline CDR1 and CDR2: SQVTM and ANQGSEA. This CDR3 is built from 13 residues. V was trimmed by 4 bases and J by 0 bases, leaving 7 bases between them. The CDR3 DNA follows: TGCAGCGTTGTCTTTAACTCTGGAAACACCATATATTTT. It encodes CSVVFNSGNTIYF.

The chain carries TRBV7-3 and TRBJ2-5; 13 nucleotides match TRBD2. V trimming: 5 bases; J trimming: 3 bases; junction bases outside the gene matches: 9. CDR1 is SGHTA, CDR2 FQGTGA, per germline. This CDR3 is 17 amino acids long. CDR3 DNA sequence: TGTGCCAGCAGCCCAAGTGGGACTAGCGGGACTAAAGAGACCCAGTACTTC. This gives the protein CASSPSGTSGTKETQYF.

The chain combines TRBV19 with TRBJ1-5; D is ambiguous. This CDR3 is 14 amino acids long. Germline loops: CDR1 LNHDA, CDR2 SQIVND (reference sequence). The germline V and J ends were trimmed by 10 bases and 0 bases, with 13 bases remaining between them. CDR3 DNA sequence: TGTGCCACCCAGGCGGGGTATAGCAATCAGCCCCAGCATTTT. Translation: CATQAGYSNQPQHF.

V usage is TRBV21-1 and J usage is TRBJ1-5; the DNA was not compared with TRBD1, the D call given in the table. TRBV21-1 is noted as a pseudogene. The CDR3 spans 13 residues. The CDR3 here is CASSDRTGKPQHF. In DNA form, the CDR3 reads TGTGCCAGCAGCGACCGGACAGGGAAGCCCCAGCATTTT.

This chain joins TRBV27 and TRBJ2-2; weak D call: TRBD1 (6 bases). Germline V lookup: CDR1 MNHEY, CDR2 SMNVEV (reference sequence). V dropped 0 bases and J dropped 6 bases, with 11 bases sitting between them. CDR3 length: 15 residues. As DNA, the CDR3 is TGTGCCAGCAGTTTATCGCAGGGGAGTCCCGGGGAGCTGTTTTTT. Protein: CASSLSQGSPGELFF.

The V and J genes are TRBV23-1 and TRBJ1-4; D is uncertain. TRBV23-1 is reported as an ORF; its role is uncertain. The CDR3 is made up of 16 amino acids. Trimming removed 0 bases at V and 3 bases at J, with 11 bases between. The CDR3 DNA reads TGCGCCAGCAGTCAATCGGAGCCTGCAGCTAATGAAAAACTGTTTTTT. It specifies CASSQSEPAANEKLFF.

This chain joins TRBV13 and TRBJ1-4; perhaps TRBD1 as D (6 bases). V lost 6 bases and J 10 bases, leaving 15 bases between the germline ends. Germline V gene data show CDR1 as PRHDT and CDR2 as FYEKMQ (reference sequence). CDR3 size: 13 residues. This CDR3 reads CASSKQGIGKLFF. The CDR3 bases are TGTGCCAGCAGTAAACAGGGCATCGGAAAACTGTTTTTT.

This chain's CDR3 is CASSEVRGGVETQYF. The DNA for the CDR3 is TGTGCCAGCAGCGAGGTACGGGGCGGGGTGGAGACCCAGTACTTC. This sequence joins TRBV9 and TRBJ2-5, with a tentative D call TRBD2 (6 bases). V lost 3 bases and J 5 bases, leaving 17 bases between the germline ends. The length of the CDR3 is 15 residues. In germline, CDR1 is SGDLS, CDR2 YYNGEE. Full variable domain (rest looked up from reference TRBV9 and TRBJ2-5): DSGVTQTPKHLITATGQRVTLRCSPRSGDLSVYWYQQSLDQGLQFLIQYYNGEERAKGNILERFSAQQFPDLHSELNLSSLELGDSALYFCASSEVRGGVETQYFGPGTRLLVL.

The chain carries TRBV19 and TRBJ1-1, with a weak D call TRBD1 (6 bases). CDR3 length: 13 amino acids. V gave up 3 bases and J gave up 4 bases, with 9 bases separating them. CDR1 and CDR2 from the germline V gene are LNHDA and SQIVND (reference sequence). The CDR3 DNA sequence: TGTGCCAGTAGTATTTTAGGGGGCACTGAAGCTTTCTTT. Residues: CASSILGGTEAFF.